The sequence of this T cell receptor beta chain was determined in a study of CD8+ T cells in alopecia areata. Study background: Tofacitinib administration to treated patients was oral, at 5 to 10 mg twice daily.

V was trimmed by 3 bases and J by 4 bases, leaving 18 bases between them. The CDR3 runs to 16 residues. Per the germline V gene, CDR1 is SNHLY and CDR2 is FYNNEI. Once RNA had been extracted, it was reverse transcribed into cDNA to act as the sequencing template. Repertoires were generated with immunoSEQ multiplex PCR, while TCRdb's copy carries only in-frame clones and drops some. The data contain 110,000 to 150,000 clones, about three fifths of them seen just once; the ten biggest clones take up 5% to 7%. The starting material was CD4+ T cells sorted from blood, obtained at week 0. The chain employs TRBV2 and TRBJ1-2, with D unresolved. The sequence was collected from a human donor with alopecia areata. CDR3 in amino acids: CASSEGRRVIGYGYTF. The CDR3 coding sequence is TGTGCCAGCAGTGAGGGTCGAAGGGTAATCGGCTATGGCTACACCTTC.